This TCR beta chain was sequenced for a study of blood T cell repertoires in COVID-19. Study at large: Whether acute or convalescent, the COVID-19 samples came from the United States, Italy and Spain.

V was shortened by 1 base and J by 5 bases, with 14 bases between the two germline ends. The CDR3 runs 15 residues. Germline-derived CDR1 and CDR2 are SGHVS and FQNEAQ. Individuals aged about 18 to 100 years were recruited from roughly 22 US areas. Participants were placed into cohorts based on the clinical history they reported. Original processing notes: Amplification with reference gene primers provided the estimates of nucleated cell counts. Sequencing used immunoSEQ multiplex PCR; TCRdb keeps in-frame clones, though not all of them. V and J calls and clone size are given by that table; D and trimming were obtained from the DNA. Of fewer than 450,000 clones listed, around 91% are singletons.

The sequenced material came from PBMCs or T cells enriched from blood (not recorded which). The receptor's source is a man between 18 and 35 years old who had recovered from COVID-19. The V and J genes are TRBV7-8 and TRBJ2-5; TRBD2 might be the D (5 bases). The CDR3 sequence is CASSLVGRSVETQYF. In DNA form, the CDR3 reads TGTGCCAGCAGCTTAGTGGGTCGTAGCGTGGAGACCCAGTACTTC.